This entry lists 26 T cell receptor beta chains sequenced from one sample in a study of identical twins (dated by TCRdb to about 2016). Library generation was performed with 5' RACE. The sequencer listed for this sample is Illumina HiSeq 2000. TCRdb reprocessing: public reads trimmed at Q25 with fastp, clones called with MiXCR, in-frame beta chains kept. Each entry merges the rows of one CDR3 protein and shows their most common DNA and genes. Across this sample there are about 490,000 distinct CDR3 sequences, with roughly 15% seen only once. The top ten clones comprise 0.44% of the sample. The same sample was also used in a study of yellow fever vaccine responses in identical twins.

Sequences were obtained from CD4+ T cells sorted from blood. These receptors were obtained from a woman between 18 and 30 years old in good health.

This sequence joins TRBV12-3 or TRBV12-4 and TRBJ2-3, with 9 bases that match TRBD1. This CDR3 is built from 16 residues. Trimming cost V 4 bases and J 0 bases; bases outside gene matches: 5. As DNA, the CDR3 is TGTGCCAGCAGTTCCCACAGGGGGCTTAGCACAGATACGCAGTATTTT. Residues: CASSSHRGLSTDTQYF.

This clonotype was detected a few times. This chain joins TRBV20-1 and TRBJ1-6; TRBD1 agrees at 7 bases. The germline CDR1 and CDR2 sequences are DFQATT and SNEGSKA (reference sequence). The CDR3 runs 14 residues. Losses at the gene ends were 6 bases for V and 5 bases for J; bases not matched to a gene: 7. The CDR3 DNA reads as TGCAGTGCGGGCCGGGACAGACATAATTCACCCCTCCACTTT. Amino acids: CSAGRDRHNSPLHF.

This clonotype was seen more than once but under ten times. CDR3 DNA: TGTGCCAGCAGTTACTCACTAGCGGACTACAATGAGCAGTTCTTC. Encoded protein: CASSYSLADYNEQFF. This chain joins TRBV6-5 and TRBJ2-1; 8 bases agree with TRBD2. The CDR3 covers 15 residues. The germline V gene encodes CDR1 MNHEY and CDR2 SVGAGI. With 0 bases clipped from V and 3 bases from J, the junction kept 1 base outside the gene matches.

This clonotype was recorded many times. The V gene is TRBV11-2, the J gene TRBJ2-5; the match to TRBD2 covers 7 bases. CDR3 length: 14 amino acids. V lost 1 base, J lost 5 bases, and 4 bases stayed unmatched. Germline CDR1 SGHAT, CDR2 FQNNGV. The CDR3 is CASSLVAGVETQYF. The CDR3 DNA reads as TGTGCCAGCAGCTTAGTAGCGGGTGTGGAGACCCAGTACTTC.

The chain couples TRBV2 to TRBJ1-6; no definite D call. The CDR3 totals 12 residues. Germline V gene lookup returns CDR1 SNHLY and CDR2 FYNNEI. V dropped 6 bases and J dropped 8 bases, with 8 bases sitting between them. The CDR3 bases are TGTGCCAGCAGATACAGTGATTCACCCCTCCACTTT. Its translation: CASRYSDSPLHF.

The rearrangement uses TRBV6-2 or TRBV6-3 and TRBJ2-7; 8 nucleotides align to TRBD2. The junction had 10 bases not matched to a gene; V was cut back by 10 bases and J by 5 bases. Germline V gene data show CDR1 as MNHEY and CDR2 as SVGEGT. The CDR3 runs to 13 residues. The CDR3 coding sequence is TGTGCCACCGCTAACGGGAGGGAAAACGAGCAGTACTTC. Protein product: CATANGRENEQYF.

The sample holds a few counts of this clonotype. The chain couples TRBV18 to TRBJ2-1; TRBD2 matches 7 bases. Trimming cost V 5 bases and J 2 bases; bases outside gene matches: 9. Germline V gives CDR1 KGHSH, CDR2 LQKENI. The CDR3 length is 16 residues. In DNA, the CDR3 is TGTGCCAGCTCAGTTAGTTCCCTAGCGGCCTACAATGAGCAGTTCTTC. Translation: CASSVSSLAAYNEQFF.

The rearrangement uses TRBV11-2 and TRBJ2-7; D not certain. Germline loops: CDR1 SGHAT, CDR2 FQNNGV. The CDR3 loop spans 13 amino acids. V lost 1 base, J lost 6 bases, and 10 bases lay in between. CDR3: CASSLAKSGEQYV. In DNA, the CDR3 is TGTGCCAGCAGCTTAGCGAAGTCAGGCGAGCAGTACGTC.

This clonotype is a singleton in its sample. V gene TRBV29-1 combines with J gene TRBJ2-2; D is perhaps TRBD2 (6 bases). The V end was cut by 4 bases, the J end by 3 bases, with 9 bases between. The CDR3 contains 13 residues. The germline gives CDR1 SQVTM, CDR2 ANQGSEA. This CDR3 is CSVGGLYTGELFF. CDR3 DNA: TGCAGCGTTGGGGGACTTTACACCGGGGAGCTGTTTTTT.

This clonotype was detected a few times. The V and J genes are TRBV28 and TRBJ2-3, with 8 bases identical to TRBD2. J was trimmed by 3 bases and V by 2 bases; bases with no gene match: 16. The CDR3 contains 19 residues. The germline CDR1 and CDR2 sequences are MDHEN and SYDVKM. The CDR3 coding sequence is TGTGCCAGCAGTTTACACAGAGGTCTTCGGGAGGGCCGAACAGATACGCAGTATTTT. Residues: CASSLHRGLREGRTDTQYF.

The CDR3, as DNA: TGTGCCAGCAGTCTATCACTGGGACAGGGGGCCTACGAGCAGTACGTC. As protein: CASSLSLGQGAYEQYV. This sequence joins TRBV6-1 and TRBJ2-7; 11 nucleotides agree with TRBD1. V gave up 5 bases and J gave up 2 bases; unmatched junction bases: 8. The CDR3 is 16 amino acids. Germline-derived CDR1 and CDR2 are MNHNS and SASEGT.

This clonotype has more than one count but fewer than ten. The CDR3: CASSSQREAKETQYF. DNA of the CDR3: TGTGCCAGCAGTTCCCAGCGGGAGGCTAAAGAGACCCAGTACTTC. This chain connects TRBV28 to TRBJ2-5; 9 nucleotides align to TRBD2. Germline assignment: CDR1 MDHEN and CDR2 SYDVKM. Trimming removed 4 bases from V and 3 bases from J; junction bases left unmatched: 6. CDR3 length: 15 residues.

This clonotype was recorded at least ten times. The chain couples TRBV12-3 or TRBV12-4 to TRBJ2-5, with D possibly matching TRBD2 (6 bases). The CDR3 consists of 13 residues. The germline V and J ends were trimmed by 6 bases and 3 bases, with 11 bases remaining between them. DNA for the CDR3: TGTGCCAGCAGCACTACGGGGGAAGAGACCCAGTACTTC. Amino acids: CASSTTGEETQYF.

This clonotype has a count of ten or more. The CDR3 DNA sequence: TGCGCCAGCAGCTCAGCCAACAAGGTTGGGAATGAGCAGTTCTTC. This gives the protein CASSSANKVGNEQFF. J is TRBJ2-1 and V is TRBV5-1; D call uncertain. The CDR3 loop spans 15 amino acids. V lost 3 bases and J 7 bases, leaving 17 bases between the germline ends. Germline lookup yields CDR1 SGHRS and CDR2 YFSETQ.

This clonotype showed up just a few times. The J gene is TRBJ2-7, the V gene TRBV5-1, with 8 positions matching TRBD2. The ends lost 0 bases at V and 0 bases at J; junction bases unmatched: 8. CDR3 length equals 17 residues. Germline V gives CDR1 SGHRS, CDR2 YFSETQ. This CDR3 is CASSLGSSGGSSYEQYV. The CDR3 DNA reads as TGCGCCAGCAGCTTGGGGTCCTCGGGGGGGAGCTCCTACGAGCAGTACGTC.

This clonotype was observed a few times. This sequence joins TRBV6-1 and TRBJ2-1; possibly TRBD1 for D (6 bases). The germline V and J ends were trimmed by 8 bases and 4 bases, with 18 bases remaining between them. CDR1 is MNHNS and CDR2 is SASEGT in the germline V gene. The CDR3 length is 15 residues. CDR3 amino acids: CASFPTSGVYNEQFF. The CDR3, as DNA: TGTGCCAGCTTCCCAACCTCAGGGGTATACAATGAGCAGTTCTTC.

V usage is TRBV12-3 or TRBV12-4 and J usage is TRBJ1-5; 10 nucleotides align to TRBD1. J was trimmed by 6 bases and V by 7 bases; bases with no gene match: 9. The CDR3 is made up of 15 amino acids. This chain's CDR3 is CASTPGTGDSQPQHF. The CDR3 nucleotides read TGTGCCAGCACCCCCGGGACAGGGGATAGTCAGCCCCAGCATTTT.

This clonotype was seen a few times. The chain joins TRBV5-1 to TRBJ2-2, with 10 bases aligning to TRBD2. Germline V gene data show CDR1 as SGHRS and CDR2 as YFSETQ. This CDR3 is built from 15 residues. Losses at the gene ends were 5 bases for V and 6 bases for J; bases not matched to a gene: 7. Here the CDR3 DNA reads TGCGCCAGCAGTGGGGCTAGCGGGAGTGCCGGGGAGCTGTTTTTT. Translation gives CASSGASGSAGELFF.

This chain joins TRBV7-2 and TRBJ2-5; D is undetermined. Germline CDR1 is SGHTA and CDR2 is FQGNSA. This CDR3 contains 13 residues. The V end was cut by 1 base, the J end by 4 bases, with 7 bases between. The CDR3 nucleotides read TGTGCCAGCAGCTTAGGACCCATAGAGACCCAGTACTTC. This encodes CASSLGPIETQYF.

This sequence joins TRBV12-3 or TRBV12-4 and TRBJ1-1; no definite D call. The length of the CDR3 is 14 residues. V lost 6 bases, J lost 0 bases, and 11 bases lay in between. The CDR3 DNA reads TGTGCCAGCAGACTGAGGCGGATGAACACTGAAGCTTTCTTT. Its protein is CASRLRRMNTEAFF.

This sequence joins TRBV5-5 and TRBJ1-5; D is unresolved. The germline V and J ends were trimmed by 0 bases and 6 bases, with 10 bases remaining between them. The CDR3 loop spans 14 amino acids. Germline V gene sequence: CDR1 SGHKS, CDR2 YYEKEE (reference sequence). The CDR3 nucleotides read TGTGCCAGCAGCTTGGTTGGTGGGCGTCAGCCCCAGCATTTT. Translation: CASSLVGGRQPQHF.

CDR3 DNA sequence: TGCGCCAGCAGCTTGGGCAATGCTCCGTCGTTTAACTATGGCTACACCTTC. It is translated as CASSLGNAPSFNYGYTF. The gene calls are TRBV5-1 and TRBJ1-2; D gene uncertain. V was shortened by 0 bases and J by 1 base, with 16 bases between the two germline ends. Looked up from germline, CDR1 is SGHRS and CDR2 is YFSETQ. The CDR3 length is 17 residues.

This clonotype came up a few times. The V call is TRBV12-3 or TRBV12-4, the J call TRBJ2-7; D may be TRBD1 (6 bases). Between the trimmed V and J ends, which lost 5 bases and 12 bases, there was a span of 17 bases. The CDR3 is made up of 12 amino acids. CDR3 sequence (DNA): TGTGCCAGCAGTAGGGGGACACTGGGCCGGTACTTC. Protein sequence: CASSRGTLGRYF.

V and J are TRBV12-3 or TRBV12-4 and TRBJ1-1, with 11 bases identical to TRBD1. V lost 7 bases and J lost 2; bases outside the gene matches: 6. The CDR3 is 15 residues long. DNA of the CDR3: TGTGCCAGCAAGCGGACAGGGGGCGGAAACACTGAAGCTTTCTTT. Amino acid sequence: CASKRTGGGNTEAFF.

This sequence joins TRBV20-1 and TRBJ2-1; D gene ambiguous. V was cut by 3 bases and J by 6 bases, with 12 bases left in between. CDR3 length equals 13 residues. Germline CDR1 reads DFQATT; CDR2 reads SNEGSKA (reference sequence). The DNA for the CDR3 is TGCAGTGCTAGGGCGGACGGAATCAATGAGCAGTTCTTC. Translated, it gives CSARADGINEQFF.

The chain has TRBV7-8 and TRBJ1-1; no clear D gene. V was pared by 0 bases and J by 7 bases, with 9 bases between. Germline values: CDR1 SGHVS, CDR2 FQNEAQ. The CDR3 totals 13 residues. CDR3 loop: CASSLARMIEAFF. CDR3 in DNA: TGTGCCAGCAGCTTAGCGCGTATGATTGAAGCTTTCTTT.